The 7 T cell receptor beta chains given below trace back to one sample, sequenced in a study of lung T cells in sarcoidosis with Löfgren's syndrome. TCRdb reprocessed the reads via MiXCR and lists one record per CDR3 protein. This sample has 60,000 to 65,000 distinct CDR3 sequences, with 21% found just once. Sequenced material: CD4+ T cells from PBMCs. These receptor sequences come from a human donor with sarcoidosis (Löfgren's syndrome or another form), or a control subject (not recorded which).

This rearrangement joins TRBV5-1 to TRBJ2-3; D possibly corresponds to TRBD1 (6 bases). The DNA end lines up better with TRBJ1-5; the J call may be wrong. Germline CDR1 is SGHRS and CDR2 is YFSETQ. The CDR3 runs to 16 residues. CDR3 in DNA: TGCGCCAGCAGCTTGGGCCGGGGGGGCATAACAGATACGCAGCATTTT. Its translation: CASSLGRGGITDTQHF.

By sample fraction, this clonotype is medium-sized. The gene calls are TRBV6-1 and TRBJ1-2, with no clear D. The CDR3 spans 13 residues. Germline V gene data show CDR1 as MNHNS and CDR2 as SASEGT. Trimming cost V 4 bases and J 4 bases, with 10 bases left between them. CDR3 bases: TGTGCCAGCAGTGTGCAGGCATCCTATGGCTACACCTTC. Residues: CASSVQASYGYTF.

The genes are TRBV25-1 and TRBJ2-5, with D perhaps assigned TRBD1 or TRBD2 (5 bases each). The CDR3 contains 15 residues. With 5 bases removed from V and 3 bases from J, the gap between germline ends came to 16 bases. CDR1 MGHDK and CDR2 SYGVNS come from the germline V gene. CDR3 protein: CASSFGAVIKETQYF. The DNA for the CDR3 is TGTGCCAGCAGTTTCGGGGCGGTCATAAAAGAGACCCAGTACTTC.

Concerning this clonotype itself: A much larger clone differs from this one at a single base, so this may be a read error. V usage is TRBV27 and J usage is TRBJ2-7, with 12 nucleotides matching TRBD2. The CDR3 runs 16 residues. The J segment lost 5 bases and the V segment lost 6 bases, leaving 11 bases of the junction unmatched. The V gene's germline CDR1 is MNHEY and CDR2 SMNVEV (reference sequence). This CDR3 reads CASRPTSLAGGHEQYV. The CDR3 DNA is TGTGCCAGCAGGCCCACGTCACTAGCGGGGGGACACGAGCAGTACGTC.

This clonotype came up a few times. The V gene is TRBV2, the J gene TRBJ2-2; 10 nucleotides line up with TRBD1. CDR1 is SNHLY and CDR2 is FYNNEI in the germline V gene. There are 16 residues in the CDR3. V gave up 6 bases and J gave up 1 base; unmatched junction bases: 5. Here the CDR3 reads CASRLDRGRNTGELFF. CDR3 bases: TGTGCCAGCAGGCTGGACAGGGGGAGGAACACCGGGGAGCTGTTTTTT.

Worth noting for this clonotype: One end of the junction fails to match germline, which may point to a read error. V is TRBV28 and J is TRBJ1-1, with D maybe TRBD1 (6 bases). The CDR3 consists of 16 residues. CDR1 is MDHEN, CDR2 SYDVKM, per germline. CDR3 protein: CAGRIRGGGTKSEAFF. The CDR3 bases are TGTGCCGGCAGGATTAGAGGAGGGGGGACAAAGTCTGAGGCTTTCTTT.

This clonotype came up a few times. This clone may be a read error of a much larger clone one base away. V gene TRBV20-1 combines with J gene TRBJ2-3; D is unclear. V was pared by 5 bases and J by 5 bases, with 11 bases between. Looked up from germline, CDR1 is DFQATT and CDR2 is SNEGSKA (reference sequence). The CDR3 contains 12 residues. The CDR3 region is CSAGLMLDTQYF. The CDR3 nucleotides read TGCAGTGCTGGCCTGATGCTAGATACGCAGTATTTT.